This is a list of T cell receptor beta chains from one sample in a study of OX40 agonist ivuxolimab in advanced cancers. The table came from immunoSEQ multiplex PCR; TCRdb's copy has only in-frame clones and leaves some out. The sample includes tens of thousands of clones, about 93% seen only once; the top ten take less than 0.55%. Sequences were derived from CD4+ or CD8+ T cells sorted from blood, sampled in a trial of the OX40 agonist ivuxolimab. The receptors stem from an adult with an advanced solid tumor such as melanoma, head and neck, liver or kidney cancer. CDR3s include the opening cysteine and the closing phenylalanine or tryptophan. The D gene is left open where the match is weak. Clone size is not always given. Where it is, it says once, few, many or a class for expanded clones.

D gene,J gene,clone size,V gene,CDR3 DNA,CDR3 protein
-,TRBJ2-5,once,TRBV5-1,TGCGCCAGCAGCTTGATTGGGACTCCGGAAGAGACCCAGTACTTC,CASSLIGTPEETQYF
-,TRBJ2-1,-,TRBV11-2,TGTGCCAGCAGCTCTTATTGGACCTACAATGAGCAGTTCTTC,CASSSYWTYNEQFF
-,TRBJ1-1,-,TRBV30,TGTGCCTGGAGTCCGGGTGCTTTCTTT,CAWSPGAFF
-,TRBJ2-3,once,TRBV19,TGTGCCAGTAACCGGGGCAGGATCTCAGATACGCAGTATTTT,CASNRGRISDTQYF
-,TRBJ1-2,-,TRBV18,TGTGCCAGCTCACCCGGGGGCGATTATGGCTACACCTTC,CASSPGGDYGYTF
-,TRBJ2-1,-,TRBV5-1,TGCGCCAGCAGCTCCGGACCCGGGGGCAATGAGCAGTTCTTC,CASSSGPGGNEQFF
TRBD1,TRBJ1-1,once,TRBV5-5,TGTGCCAGCAGCTTCGGGACAGCGAACACTGAAGCTTTCTTT,CASSFGTANTEAFF
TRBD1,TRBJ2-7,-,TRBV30,TGTGCCTGGAGACCCATTGAGGGACAGACCTACGAGCAGTACTTC,CAWRPIEGQTYEQYF
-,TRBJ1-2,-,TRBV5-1,TGCGCCAGCAGCCAGACCGGCAGCTATGGCTACACCTTC,CASSQTGSYGYTF
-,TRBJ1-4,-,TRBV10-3,TGTGCCATCAGTGACAGTACCGCAACTAATGAAAAACTGTTTTTT,CAISDSTATNEKLFF